One T cell receptor beta chain is described in this entry. The J segment lost 7 bases and the V segment lost 0 bases, leaving 6 bases of the junction unmatched. Germline assignment: CDR1 SGDLS and CDR2 YYNGEE. This CDR3 has 16 residues. The data were obtained in a study of blood T cell repertoires in COVID-19. Study-level information: The United States, Italy and Spain were the sources of the acute and convalescent COVID-19 samples. T cells, B-cell-depleted T cells, or PBMCs provided the cDNA or gDNA that served as material.

As handled by the study authors: For nucleated cells, counts were estimated from reference gene primer amplification. Profiled with immunoSEQ multiplex PCR; TCRdb holds only in-frame clones, not every one. That table is the source of V, J and clone size, and D and trimming were worked out from the DNA. Altogether 50,000 to 75,000 clones are present, around 73% being singletons, with the ten largest covering about a fifth. This receptor was identified in a man older than 75 with active or convalescent COVID-19. The specimen sequenced was peripheral blood. J is TRBJ2-1 and V is TRBV9; 11 bases align to TRBD2. CDR3 DNA sequence: TGTGCCAGCAGCGTAGGAGTACTAGCGGGAGTGAATGAGCAGTTCTTC. Encoded protein: CASSVGVLAGVNEQFF.